The next 13 T cell receptor beta chains were all read from a single sample in a study of T cells in Graves' hyperthyroidism and ophthalmopathy. TCR beta CDR3 regions were amplified from RNA transcripts. The HTBI set primed first-round TCR CDR3 RT-PCR. From the multiplex PCR reads, TCRdb called clonotypes with MiXCR, one entry per CDR3 protein. This sample carries 300,000 to 400,000 distinct CDR3 sequences, roughly 23% of them seen once, and the ten largest clones take 50% to 65%. Sequencing was done on a sample of blood. The source is a woman aged 50 to 60 with Graves' hyperthyroidism.

This clonotype was seen ten or more times. The chain joins TRBV5-1 to TRBJ1-1, with D perhaps TRBD1 (5 bases). Per the germline V gene, CDR1 is SGHRS and CDR2 is YFSETQ. This CDR3 spans 15 amino acids. V lost 0 bases to trimming and J lost 3 bases, with 12 bases between them. The chain's CDR3 is CASSLAGDPDTEAFF. CDR3 nucleotides: TGCGCCAGCAGCTTGGCGGGGGATCCGGACACTGAAGCTTTCTTT.

This clonotype showed up just a few times. Just one base apart from a much larger clone, this may be a read error. V is TRBV28 and J is TRBJ2-1; D call uncertain. Trimming removed 3 bases from V and 8 bases from J, with 17 bases in between. Germline V gene lookup returns CDR1 MDHEN and CDR2 SYDVKM. The CDR3 has 15 amino acids. Here the CDR3 reads CASSFGLGRTYEQFF. In DNA, the CDR3 is TGTGCCAGCAGTTTCGGGCTCGGGCGTACTTATGAGCAGTTCTTC. The full variable domain, its missing parts supplied by reference TRBV28 and TRBJ2-1, is DVKVTQSSRYLVKRTGEKVFLECVQDMDHENMFWYRQDPGLGLRLIYFSYDVKMKEKGDIPEGYSVSREKKERFSLILESASTNQTSMYLCASSFGLGRTYEQFFGPGTRLTVL.

There are many counts of this clonotype. The J gene is TRBJ1-2, the V gene TRBV28; 10 nucleotides align to TRBD1. V gave up 5 bases and J gave up 6 bases; unmatched junction bases: 6. The CDR3 is made up of 14 amino acids. Per the germline V gene, CDR1 is MDHEN and CDR2 is SYDVKM. Here the CDR3 reads CASSPPGTGDGYTF. The DNA of the CDR3 is TGTGCCAGCAGTCCCCCCGGGACAGGGGATGGCTACACCTTC.

In its sample, this clonotype was seen many times. The chain is built from TRBV11-2 and TRBJ2-1; 11 bases align to TRBD2. Germline values: CDR1 SGHAT, CDR2 FQNNGV. CDR3 length: 15 amino acids. After removal of 5 bases from V and 5 bases from J, the junction contained 5 bases not matched to a gene. The CDR3, as DNA: TGTGCCAGCAGCCAGGGACTAGCGGTGAACAATGAGCAGTTCTTC. Its protein is CASSQGLAVNNEQFF.

The table lists this clonotype with many counts. The J gene is TRBJ1-1, the V gene TRBV6-5, with 7 bases aligning to TRBD1. The CDR3 totals 14 residues. Trimming took 2 bases from V and 4 from J; bases not matched to a gene: 4. Germline-derived CDR1 and CDR2 are MNHEY and SVGAGI. CDR3 region: CASSYDREGTEAFF. CDR3 nucleotides: TGTGCCAGCAGTTACGACAGGGAGGGCACTGAAGCTTTCTTT.

The chain recombines TRBV10-1 with TRBJ1-1; D is undetermined. CDR3 length: 14 residues. The germline V gene encodes CDR1 WNHNN and CDR2 SYGVQD (reference sequence). V was clipped by 4 bases and J by 1 base, with 10 bases between them. CDR3 nucleotides: TGCGCCAGCAGTGGGAGGACGGCGAACACTGAAGCTTTCTTT. Amino acids: CASSGRTANTEAFF.

The table lists this clonotype with many counts. The chain has TRBV3-1 and TRBJ2-2; 12 bases fit TRBD2. The V gene end was trimmed by 2 bases and the J gene end by 3 bases; junction bases not matched to a gene: 4. The CDR3 runs 17 residues. Looked up from germline, CDR1 is LGHDT and CDR2 is YNNKEL (reference sequence). In DNA, the CDR3 is TGTGCCAGCAGCCAATCCGGACTAGCGGGGTACACCGGGGAGCTGTTTTTT. It codes for CASSQSGLAGYTGELFF.

This clonotype was seen a single time. V and J are TRBV28 and TRBJ1-2; D possibly corresponds to TRBD1 (6 bases). Germline V gene data show CDR1 as MDHEN and CDR2 as SYDVKM. The CDR3 is 15 amino acids. The V end was cut by 5 bases, the J end by 3 bases, with 16 bases between. In DNA, the CDR3 is TGTGCCAGCAGTCCCAATCACAGGGACTACTATGGCTACACCTTC. It specifies CASSPNHRDYYGYTF.

This clonotype showed up many times. The genes are TRBV3-1 and TRBJ1-1; D uncertain. CDR1 and CDR2 (germline): LGHDT, YNNKEL (reference sequence). The CDR3 has 14 amino acids. V gave up 1 base and J gave up 1 base, with 7 bases separating them. CDR3 sequence (DNA): TGTGCCAGCAGCCAAGTTGCGGGGAACACTGAAGCTTTCTTT. It specifies CASSQVAGNTEAFF. Full variable domain (remainder filled in from reference TRBV3-1 and TRBJ1-1): DTAVSQTPKYLVTQMGNDKSIKCEQNLGHDTMYWYKQDSKKFLKIMFSYNNKELIINETVPNRFSPKSPDKAHLNLHINSLELGDSAVYFCASSQVAGNTEAFFGQGTRLTVV.

This clonotype came up many times. This chain joins TRBV12-3 or TRBV12-4 and TRBJ2-5; possibly TRBD2 for D (6 bases). The ends were cut back, 6 bases at V and 5 bases at J, with 16 bases in the middle. CDR3 length: 14 amino acids. The CDR3, as DNA: TGTGCCAGCAGCTTGGGGATTGCGGGGGAGACCCAGTACTTC. This sequence encodes CASSLGIAGETQYF.

On this clonotype itself: This may arise from a read error, as a much more abundant clone is one base away. V is TRBV11-3 and J is TRBJ2-1; TRBD2 aligns across 8 bases. The CDR3 totals 15 residues. Looked up from germline, CDR1 is SGHNT and CDR2 is YENEEA. The CDR3 is CASSSGAGAYHEQSF. The CDR3 DNA is TGTGCCAGCAGCTCCGGAGCGGGAGCTTACCATGAGCAGTCCTTC.

This clonotype was seen a handful of times. This chain joins TRBV29-1 and TRBJ1-1, with TRBD1 as a possible D gene (5 bases). This CDR3 contains 13 residues. Trimming removed 5 bases at V and 1 base at J, with 11 bases between. CDR1 SQVTM and CDR2 ANQGSEA come from the germline V gene. CDR3 residues: CSVQGPANTEAFF. The CDR3 DNA reads TGCAGCGTTCAGGGACCGGCGAACACTGAAGCTTTCTTT.

This clonotype was observed a handful of times. The chain has TRBV29-1 and TRBJ2-3; 9 bases line up with TRBD1. CDR1 is SQVTM and CDR2 is ANQGSEA in the germline V gene. This CDR3 comprises 15 residues. With V trimmed by 3 bases and J by 3 bases, 7 bases remained unmatched. The CDR3 spells CSVDADRGLTDTQYF. CDR3 sequence (DNA): TGCAGCGTTGATGCGGACAGGGGTTTGACAGATACGCAGTATTTT.